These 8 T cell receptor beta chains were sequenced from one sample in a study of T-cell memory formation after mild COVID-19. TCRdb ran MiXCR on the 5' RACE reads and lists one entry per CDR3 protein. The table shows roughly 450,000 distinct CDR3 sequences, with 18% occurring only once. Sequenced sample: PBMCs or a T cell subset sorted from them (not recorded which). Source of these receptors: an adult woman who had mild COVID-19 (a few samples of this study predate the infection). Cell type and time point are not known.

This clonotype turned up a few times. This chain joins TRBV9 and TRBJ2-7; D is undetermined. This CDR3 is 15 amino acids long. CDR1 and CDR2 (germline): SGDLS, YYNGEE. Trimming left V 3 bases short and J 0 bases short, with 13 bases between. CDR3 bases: TGTGCCAGCAGCGCCGGCACACCCAGCTCCTACGAGCAGTACTTC. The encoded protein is CASSAGTPSSYEQYF. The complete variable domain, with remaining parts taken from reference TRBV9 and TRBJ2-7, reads DSGVTQTPKHLITATGQRVTLRCSPRSGDLSVYWYQQSLDQGLQFLIQYYNGEERAKGNILERFSAQQFPDLHSELNLSSLELGDSALYFCASSAGTPSSYEQYFGPGTRLTVT.

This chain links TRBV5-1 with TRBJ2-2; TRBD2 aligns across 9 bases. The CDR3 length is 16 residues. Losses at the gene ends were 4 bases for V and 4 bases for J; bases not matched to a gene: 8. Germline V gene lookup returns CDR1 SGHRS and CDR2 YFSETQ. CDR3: CASSPWTSAGTGELFF. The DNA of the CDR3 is TGCGCCAGCAGCCCGTGGACTAGCGCGGGCACCGGGGAGCTGTTTTTT.

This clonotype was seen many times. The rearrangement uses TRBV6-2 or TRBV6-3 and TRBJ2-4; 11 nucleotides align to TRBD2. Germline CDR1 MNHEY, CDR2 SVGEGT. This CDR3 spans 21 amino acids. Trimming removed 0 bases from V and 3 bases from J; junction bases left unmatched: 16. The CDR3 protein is CASSYSPALAGEVRGKNIQYF. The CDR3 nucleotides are TGTGCCAGCAGTTACTCCCCCGCACTAGCGGGAGAGGTTCGAGGCAAAAACATTCAGTACTTC.

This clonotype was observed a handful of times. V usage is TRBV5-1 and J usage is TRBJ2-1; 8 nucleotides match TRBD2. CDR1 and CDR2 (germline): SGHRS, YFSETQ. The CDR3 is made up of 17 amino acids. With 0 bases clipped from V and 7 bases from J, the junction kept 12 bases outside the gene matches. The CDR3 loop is CASSLVGGLAATNEQFF. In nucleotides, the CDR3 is TGCGCCAGCAGCTTGGTCGGAGGACTAGCTGCGACAAATGAGCAGTTCTTC.

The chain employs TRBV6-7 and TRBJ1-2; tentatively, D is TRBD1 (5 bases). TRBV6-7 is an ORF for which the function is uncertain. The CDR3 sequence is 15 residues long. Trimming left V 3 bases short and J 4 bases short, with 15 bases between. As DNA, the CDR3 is TGTGCCAGCAGTTATAATCCAGGCGGGGGCTATGGCTACACCTTC. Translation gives CASSYNPGGGYGYTF.

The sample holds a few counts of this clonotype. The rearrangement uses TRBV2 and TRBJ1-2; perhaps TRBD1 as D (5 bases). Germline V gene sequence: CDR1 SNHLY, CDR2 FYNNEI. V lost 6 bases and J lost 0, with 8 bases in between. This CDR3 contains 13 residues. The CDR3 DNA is TGTGCCAGCAGAATAGGGGCTAACTATGGCTACACCTTC. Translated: CASRIGANYGYTF.

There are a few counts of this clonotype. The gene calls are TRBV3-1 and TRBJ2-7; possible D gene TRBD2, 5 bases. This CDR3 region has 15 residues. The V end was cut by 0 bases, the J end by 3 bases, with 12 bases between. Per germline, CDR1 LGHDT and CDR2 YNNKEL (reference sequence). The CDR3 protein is CASSQDYSGRYEQYF. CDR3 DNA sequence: TGTGCCAGCAGCCAAGATTACAGCGGCCGCTACGAGCAGTACTTC.

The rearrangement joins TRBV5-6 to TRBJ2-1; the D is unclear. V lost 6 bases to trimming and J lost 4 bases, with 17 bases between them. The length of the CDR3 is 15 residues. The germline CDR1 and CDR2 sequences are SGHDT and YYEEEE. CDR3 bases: TGTGCCAGCACCCATATTCCGGTCCAGTACAATGAGCAGTTCTTC. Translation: CASTHIPVQYNEQFF.